The TCR beta chain under discussion was sequenced for a study of spatial heterogeneity in lung cancer. In the study overall: Averaged across combinations, each unique TCR and UMI pairing appeared more than ten times in raw reads, which were uncorrected.

One entry per CDR3 protein, called by TCRdb with MiXCR from the 5' RACE reads. The sample contains roughly 39,000 distinct CDR3 sequences, nearly 7% of which appear only once. Time point in this sample: sample taken at primary tumor resection. Whole RNA came from tumor, nontumor lung or frozen PBMC and was sequenced without being sorted. This clonotype was seen at least ten times. The CDR3 has 14 residues. V lost 8 bases to trimming and J lost 3 bases; unmatched junction nucleotides: 7. Germline V gene lookup returns CDR1 MDHEN and CDR2 SYDVKM. This clonotype was sampled from a female donor with early-stage non-small cell lung cancer. The genes are TRBV28 and TRBJ2-7; 10 nucleotides match TRBD2. Sequenced here: PBMCs, sampled at surgery. This chain's CDR3 is CASHEAGGDYEQYF. In DNA form, the CDR3 reads TGTGCCAGCCACGAAGCGGGGGGGGACTACGAGCAGTACTTC.